A selection of T cell receptor beta chains follows, all from one sample in a study of OX40 agonist ivuxolimab in advanced cancers. TCRdb's table, derived via immunoSEQ multiplex PCR, lists solely in-frame clones and lacks some. Altogether tens of thousands of clones are present, roughly nine tenths being singletons, with the ten largest covering under 30%. This specimen consisted of CD4+ or CD8+ T cells sorted from blood, obtained in a trial of the OX40 agonist ivuxolimab. These receptors came from an adult with an advanced solid tumor such as melanoma, head and neck, liver or kidney cancer. CDR3s include the opening cysteine and the closing phenylalanine or tryptophan. The D gene is left open where the match is weak. Clone size is stated in some rows and not others, as once, few, many or a class when expanded.

d_call j_call v_call clone_size cdr3_nt cdr3_aa
. TRBJ2-1 TRBV27 . TGTGCCAGCAGTTCTTCTCTTGACCCTTACAATGAGCAGTTCTTC CASSSSLDPYNEQFF
. TRBJ2-3 TRBV7-8 . TGTGCCAGCAGCTTTGGCAACAGCGATACGCAGTATTTT CASSFGNSDTQYF
TRBD1 TRBJ1-1 TRBV7-9 . TGTGCCAGCAGCTCGACAGGGTTCACTGAAGCTTTCTTT CASSSTGFTEAFF
TRBD2 TRBJ2-7 TRBV6-5 . TGTGCCAGCAGTTTATTCGGGAGGGGCAACGAGCAGTACTTC CASSLFGRGNEQYF
. TRBJ1-2 TRBV18 . TGTGCCAGCTCACCCGGTTGGACAGATGGCTACACCTTC CASSPGWTDGYTF
. TRBJ2-7 TRBV6-5 . TGTGCCAGCAGCCTAGGTCCGGAGTGGTACTTC CASSLGPEWYF
. TRBJ1-1 TRBV4-1 . TGCGCCAGCAGCCCGCGGGCGAACACTGAAGCTTTCTTT CASSPRANTEAFF
TRBD1 TRBJ1-1 TRBV2 medium-sized TGTGCCACGGGACAGCTGAACACTGAAGCTTTCTTT CATGQLNTEAFF
. TRBJ2-7 TRBV9 . TGTGCCAGCAGCGTAGGTTCGTCCAACTACGAGCAGTACTTC CASSVGSSNYEQYF
. TRBJ2-1 TRBV7-2 . TGTGCCAGCAGCTTAGAGAGGGTTGACAGGGAGCAGTTCTTC CASSLERVDREQFF
TRBD2 TRBJ2-7 TRBV9 . TGTGCCAGCAGCGTAGGAGCGGGAGGCTACGAGCAGTACTTC CASSVGAGGYEQYF
. TRBJ2-1 TRBV7-6 . TGTGCCAGCAGCTTAGGACTTCTCTACTACAATGAGCAGTTCTTC CASSLGLLYYNEQFF
. TRBJ1-1 TRBV10-1 . TGCGCCAGCAGTGATTTTGGACAAACTGAAGCTTTCTTT CASSDFGQTEAFF
TRBD1 TRBJ2-7 TRBV6-6 . TGTGCCAGCAGTTACTCAGGGACAGGGCGGGACTTC CASSYSGTGRDF
. TRBJ2-7 TRBV29-1 . TGCAGCGTTGAAGACGGATCTTACGAGCAGTACTTC CSVEDGSYEQYF
. TRBJ2-4 TRBV6-5 . TGTGCCAGCAGCCGAGACACGGCCAAAAACATTCAGTACTTC CASSRDTAKNIQYF
TRBD2 TRBJ2-5 TRBV2 . TGTGCCAGCAGTGAACTAGCGGGTACAGAGACCCAGTACTTC CASSELAGTETQYF
TRBD2 TRBJ2-1 TRBV6-5 . TGTGCCAGCAGTTACTCTACTAGCGGGCTAATAAATGAGCAGTTCTTC CASSYSTSGLINEQFF
. TRBJ1-2 TRBV5-5 . TGTGCCAGCAGCTTAAATCATTTAGGCTATGGCTACACCTTC CASSLNHLGYGYTF
TRBD2 TRBJ2-7 TRBV6-1 . TGTGCCAGCAGACTAGCGATAGTCTACGAGCAGTACTTC CASRLAIVYEQYF
TRBD2 TRBJ2-7 TRBV27 . TGTGCCAGCAGTGGACTAGCGAGAGACGAGCAGTACTTC CASSGLARDEQYF
TRBD2 TRBJ2-7 TRBV6-6 . TGTGGAGCTGGGACTAGCGGGAGCTACGAGCAGTACTTC CGAGTSGSYEQYF
. TRBJ2-5 TRBV28 . TGTGCCAGCATGGCGAGTCGTACCCAGTACTTC CASMASRTQYF
. TRBJ1-1 TRBV7-7 . TGTGCTAGCAGCCGGACAGAATACACTGAAGCTTTCTTT CASSRTEYTEAFF
TRBD1 TRBJ2-1 TRBV27 . TGTGCCAGCAGTTTAGCCAGCAGGGGGCTGATCTACAATGAGCAGTTCTTC CASSLASRGLIYNEQFF
TRBD1 TRBJ1-5 TRBV5-6 . TGTGCCAGCAGCGAGGGGACAGGTAATCAGCCCCAGCATTTT CASSEGTGNQPQHF
. TRBJ2-2 TRBV11-2 . TGTGCCAGCAGCTTAGCAGGGGCCGGGGAGCTGTTTTTT CASSLAGAGELFF
TRBD1 TRBJ1-4 TRBV7-9 . TGTGCCAGCAGCTTAACTTTAAGCAGGGGGGATGAAAAACTGTTTTTT CASSLTLSRGDEKLFF